This record concerns one T cell receptor beta chain sequence. This clone has more than one count but fewer than ten. The specificity of this receptor is unknown. No base quality information exists; no much larger clone differs at one position. The donors belonged to the validation cohort of about 130 subjects, which was separate from the roughly 670-subject first cohort. The data belong to a study of cytomegalovirus exposure and HLA in healthy donors (dated by TCRdb to the late 2010s). For the study in its entirety: The 550 to 750 repertoires of the first cohort and the roughly 120 validation repertoires were produced on the same platform, according to a later analysis. Besides the first cohort of roughly 640 subjects, a separate validation cohort made up of over a hundred different subjects was used. To predict cytomegalovirus infection status, the study brought together high-throughput TCR immunosequencing, statistical association of individual TCRs with disease status, and machine learning. The study was designed to test whether signatures of past pathogen exposure could be identified by cataloging public T cell receptors.

Libraries were prepared through the immunoSEQ multiplex PCR assay. In the source study's methods: A statistical classification framework was developed to diagnose cytomegalovirus status using the catalog of TCR beta chain sequences. Imported from immuneACCESS, the table was reduced by TCRdb to in-frame sequences with V and J called. These copies leave out some clones; in studies compared against another copy, an unresolved V gene accounts for under half, and the cause of the remainder is not known. V, J and clone size were drawn from that table, and D and trimming were deduced from the DNA. The sample data list 82,000 or so clones, and 90% to 95% of these were observed just once. The ten largest account for 0.69% of the sample. Findings and caveats that apply to the study as a whole: In vitro tests confirmed that three of the cytomegalovirus-associated TCR beta chains recognize cytomegalovirus antigens. Across donors, most TCR sequences were observed very rarely, whereas some public TCRs were present in many individuals. A later analysis had no HLA typing for the validation cohort, so co-occurrence there was scored across all 110 or so repertoires. According to the authors, the approach could potentially be generalized to other disease states and immunological phenotypes. Of the cluster scores, roughly 93% were above 0 in a later analysis, which found that TCRs clustered in the first cohort also tended to co-occur in the roughly 130 validation repertoires. Cytomegalovirus status was reported to be diagnosed by the classifier with high specificity and sensitivity in both the original and validation cohorts. In the study, 164 TCR beta chains were listed as associated with cytomegalovirus.

The specimen was PBMCs. This clonotype was sampled from a woman aged 18-29 years in good health and CMV-seronegative.

CDR3 loop: CASSVTAGGQGNEQYF. Here is the DNA: TGTGCCAGCAGTGTAACAGCGGGAGGGCAGGGAAACGAGCAGTACTTC. The chain is made from TRBV2 and TRBJ2-7, with 10 central nucleotides matching TRBD2. The germline V end is reduced by 4 bases and the J end by 5 bases; junction bases left unmatched: 11. CDR1 and CDR2 are drawn from the germline V gene: SNHLY, FYNNEI. There are 16 amino acids in the CDR3, from cysteine to phenylalanine inclusive. Left in the record is the CDR3 DNA by itself, 48 bases read in frame from the first base.